This T cell receptor beta chain was recovered during a study of response to subunit inactivated influenza vaccine. This clonotype was seen many times. The antigen remains undetermined. The V segment lost 4 bases and the J segment 3 bases; nucleotides outside the gene matches: 5. The V gene's germline CDR1 is LGHNA and CDR2 YNFKEQ. The CDR3 length is 14 residues. TCRdb fed the RT-PCR reads into MiXCR, producing one record per CDR3 protein. The sample contains 500,000 to 600,000 distinct CDR3 sequences, more than 15% of which appear only once. Study-level points and caveats: Each seasonal flu vaccination may recruit only limited new T cells, authors suggested.

This sample comprised CD4+ T cells sorted from PBMCs, obtained less than 30 months after vaccination. The clonotype originates from a man between 50 and 70 years old who received an inactivated influenza vaccine. V and J are TRBV4-2 and TRBJ1-2; TRBD1 matches 7 bases. CDR3 protein: CASSPRGGDYGYTF. The DNA for the CDR3 is TGTGCCAGCAGCCCTCGAGGGGGCGACTATGGCTACACCTTC.